This T cell receptor (beta chain) was obtained from a study of shared clonotypes between healthy human individuals. Study observations and caveats: When naive CD4 clonotypes were compared across a handful of donors, 4% to 6.5% were shared. What limited the represented genetic and exposure-history diversity was the small number of donors. Only blood was sampled; tissue repertoires likely differ.

Selected positively for CCR7 and CD45RO-negative, naive CD8 cells excluded terminally differentiated effector memory CD45RA+ cells. Adult Caucasians living in Nashville, Tennessee made up all of the donors. Comments on this clone: What it binds is unknown.

The V segment lost 4 bases and the J segment 1 base; nucleotides outside the gene matches: 4. The CDR3 is 17 residues long. Per the germline V gene, CDR1 is SGHRS and CDR2 is YFSETQ. The assay was immunoSEQ multiplex PCR, and TCRdb's table has in-frame clones only and misses some. This sample carries millions of clones, less than 95% of them seen once, and the ten largest clones take 1.1%. Source material: naive CD8+ T cells sorted from blood. V is TRBV5-1 and J is TRBJ1-6, with 11 bases matching TRBD1. This receptor was obtained from a man between 18 and 35 years old in good health. The CDR3: CASSIGQGASYNSPLHF. The CDR3 DNA reads as TGCGCCAGCAGCATTGGACAGGGGGCATCCTATAATTCACCCCTCCACTTT. The whole variable domain, filled in from reference TRBV5-1 and TRBJ1-6, reads KAGVTQTPRYLIKTRGQQVTLSCSPISGHRSVSWYQQTPGQGLQFLFEYFSETQRNKGNFPGRFSGRQFSNSRSEMNVSTLELGDSALYLCASSIGQGASYNSPLHFGNGTRLTVT.